This T cell receptor (beta chain) was profiled in a study of cytomegalovirus exposure and HLA in healthy donors. The study, taken as a whole, reports: Follow-up analysis found HLA locus-dependent TCR association rates, highest for DRB1 and lowest for HLA-C.

As concerns this clone: Its specificity is not known.

CDR1 SNHLY and CDR2 FYNNEI come from the germline V gene. V trimming: 1 base; J trimming: 1 base; junction bases outside the gene matches: 2. This CDR3 is 15 amino acids long. It was with 60 Vbeta and 13 Jbeta primers that the PCR ran. The protocol was immunoSEQ multiplex PCR, while the TCRdb copy is restricted to in-frame clones and leaves out a portion. The sample has 100,000 to 150,000 clones, less than 85% seen once; the top ten hold about 19%. This clonotype was sampled from a man aged 18-30 years in good health and CMV-seropositive. The specimen was PBMCs. This chain uses TRBV2 with TRBJ2-5, with TRBD2 matching over 8 bases. The CDR3 here is CASSEEAGVQETQYF. The CDR3, as DNA: TGTGCCAGCAGTGAAGAAGCGGGGGTCCAAGAGACCCAGTACTTC.